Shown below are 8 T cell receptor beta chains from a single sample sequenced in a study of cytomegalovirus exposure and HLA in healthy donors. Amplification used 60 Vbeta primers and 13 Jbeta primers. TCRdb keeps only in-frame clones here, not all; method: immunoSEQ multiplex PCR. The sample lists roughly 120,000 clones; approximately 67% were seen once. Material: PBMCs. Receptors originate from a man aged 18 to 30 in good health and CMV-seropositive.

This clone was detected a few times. CDR3 residues: CASSQDRRLEKLFF. In DNA form, the CDR3 reads TGCGCCAGCAGCCAAGACAGGCGTCTGGAAAAACTGTTTTTT. V is TRBV4-1 and J is TRBJ1-4; D is uncertain. CDR1 and CDR2 (germline): MGHRA, YSYEKL. Trimming shortened V by 0 bases and J by 8 bases, and 10 bases separated the two germline ends. This CDR3 comprises 14 residues.

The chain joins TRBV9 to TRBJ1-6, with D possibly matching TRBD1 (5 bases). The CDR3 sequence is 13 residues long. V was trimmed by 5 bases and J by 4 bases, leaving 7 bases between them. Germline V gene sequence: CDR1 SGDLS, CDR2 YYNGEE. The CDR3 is CASRDNYNSPLHF. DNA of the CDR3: TGTGCCAGCAGGGACAATTATAATTCACCCCTCCACTTT.

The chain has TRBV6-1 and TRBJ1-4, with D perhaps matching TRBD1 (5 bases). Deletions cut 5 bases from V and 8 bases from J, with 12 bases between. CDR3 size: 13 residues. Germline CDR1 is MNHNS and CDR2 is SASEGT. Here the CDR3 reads CASSSTGGEKLFF. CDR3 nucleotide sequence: TGTGCCAGCAGTTCCACAGGAGGGGAAAAACTGTTTTTT.

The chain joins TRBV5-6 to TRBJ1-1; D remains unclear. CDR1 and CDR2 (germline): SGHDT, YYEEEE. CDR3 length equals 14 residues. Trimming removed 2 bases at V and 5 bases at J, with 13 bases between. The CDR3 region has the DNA TGTGCCAGCAGCTTCGGGGTGGTAGGGACTGAAGCTTTCTTT. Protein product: CASSFGVVGTEAFF.

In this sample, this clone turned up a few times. The CDR3 DNA is TGTGCCAGCACCCTCTCCGGACAGGGAAAATTTGTGACTTTCTTT. Protein product: CASTLSGQGKFVTFF. J is TRBJ1-1 and V is TRBV28; 8 bases line up with TRBD1. The CDR3 has 15 amino acids. V lost 7 bases to trimming and J lost 12 bases; unmatched junction nucleotides: 19. Germline-derived CDR1 and CDR2 are MDHEN and SYDVKM.

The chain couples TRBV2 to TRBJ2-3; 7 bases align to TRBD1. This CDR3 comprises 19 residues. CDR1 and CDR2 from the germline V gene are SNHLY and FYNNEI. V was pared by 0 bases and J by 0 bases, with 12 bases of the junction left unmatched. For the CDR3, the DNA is TGTGCCAGCAGTGAAGCGCTTTTTGGACAGGCTTCTAGCACAGATACGCAGTATTTT. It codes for CASSEALFGQASSTDTQYF.

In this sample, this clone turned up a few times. CDR3 in amino acids: CASSHRAGGGQPQHF. The DNA for the CDR3 is TGTGCCAGCAGCCACCGAGCGGGGGGAGGCCAGCCCCAGCATTTT. The chain carries TRBV6-6 and TRBJ1-5, with a tentative D call TRBD1 (5 bases). Germline V gives CDR1 MNHNY, CDR2 SVGAGI (reference sequence). The CDR3 has 15 amino acids. With 6 bases removed from V and 7 bases from J, the gap between germline ends came to 19 bases.

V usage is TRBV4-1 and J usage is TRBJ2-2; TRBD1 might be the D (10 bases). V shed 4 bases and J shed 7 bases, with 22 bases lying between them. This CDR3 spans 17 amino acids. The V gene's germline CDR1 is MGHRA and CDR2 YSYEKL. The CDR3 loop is CASSRDRGREGIGELFF. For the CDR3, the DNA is TGCGCCAGCAGCCGCGACAGGGGGCGGGAGGGGATCGGGGAGCTGTTTTTT.